Listed here are 32 T cell receptor beta chains from one sample, sequenced in a study of graft-versus-host responses after intestinal transplantation. Sequencing used immunoSEQ multiplex PCR; TCRdb keeps in-frame clones, though not all of them. Here the sample spans tens of thousands of clones, 90% to 95% being singletons. These receptors have no identified antigens. Sequencing was performed on unstimulated CD8+ T cells sorted from spleen or lymph node cells, taken before intestinal transplant. These TCRs come from a human donor who received an intestinal transplant.

The chain employs TRBV28 and TRBJ2-7; the D gene is possibly TRBD1 (5 bases). The CDR3 length is 13 residues. Germline V lookup: CDR1 MDHEN, CDR2 SYDVKM. Between the trimmed V and J ends, which lost 9 bases and 5 bases, there was a span of 17 bases. The CDR3 nucleotides read TGTGCCAGTCTGCCTTCAGGGTTCGACGAGCAGTACTTC. This sequence encodes CASLPSGFDEQYF.

The chain links TRBV5-5 to TRBJ2-1, with TRBD1 identical over 10 bases. V lost 5 bases to trimming and J lost 4 bases; unmatched junction nucleotides: 6. The CDR3 extends over 15 amino acids. Germline lookup yields CDR1 SGHKS and CDR2 YYEKEE (reference sequence). The CDR3 bases are TGTGCCAGCAGGGCCGGGACAGGGGTTTACAATGAGCAGTTCTTC. Its translation is CASRAGTGVYNEQFF.

This clone turned up a few times. CDR3 amino acids: CASSPLGTENTGELFF. The CDR3, as DNA: TGCGCCAGCAGCCCCCTAGGAACTGAGAACACCGGGGAGCTGTTTTTT. The chain links TRBV4-1 to TRBJ2-2; D not certain. V was trimmed by 4 bases and J by 1 base, leaving 13 bases between them. The CDR3 length is 16 residues. Germline V gene lookup returns CDR1 MGHRA and CDR2 YSYEKL.

This sequence joins TRBV19 and TRBJ2-7; a weak D match, TRBD1 (6 bases). The CDR3 length is 13 residues. Germline V gives CDR1 LNHDA, CDR2 SQIVND (reference sequence). V gave up 4 bases and J gave up 2 bases, with 9 bases separating them. CDR3 region: CASSTTGAYEQYF. CDR3 sequence (DNA): TGTGCCAGTAGTACGACAGGAGCCTACGAGCAGTACTTC.

CDR3: CASSSSGVNEQFF. The CDR3 DNA follows: TGTGCCAGCAGCTCTAGCGGGGTCAATGAGCAGTTCTTC. This chain connects TRBV5-4 to TRBJ2-1; 9 positions agree with TRBD2. The germline gives CDR1 SGHNT, CDR2 YYREEE (reference sequence). The CDR3 is made up of 13 amino acids. The trim removed 3 bases at V and 6 bases at J, leaving 1 base unmatched. The variable domain in full, completed from reference TRBV5-4 and TRBJ2-1, reads ETGVTQSPTHLIKTRGQQVTLRCSSQSGHNTVSWYQQALGQGPQFIFQYYREEENGRGNFPPRFSGLQFPNYSSELNVNALELDDSALYLCASSSSGVNEQFFGPGTRLTVL.

V usage is TRBV27 and J usage is TRBJ2-1; weak D call: TRBD1 (5 bases). Germline CDR1 is MNHEY and CDR2 is SMNVEV (reference sequence). The V end was cut by 5 bases, the J end by 4 bases, with 18 bases between. This CDR3 is built from 16 residues. In DNA form, the CDR3 reads TGTGCCAGCAGTCCGATAGGGGTAGTGGGGTACAATGAGCAGTTCTTC. It translates to CASSPIGVVGYNEQFF.

V and J are TRBV6-5 and TRBJ2-1, with 11 bases fitting TRBD2. The CDR3 runs to 13 residues. J was trimmed by 10 bases and V by 7 bases; bases with no gene match: 6. Germline CDR1 is MNHEY and CDR2 is SVGAGI. The CDR3 protein is CASTSLAGEEQFF. The CDR3 nucleotides are TGTGCCAGCACTTCACTAGCGGGAGAAGAGCAGTTCTTC.

The chain has TRBV19 and TRBJ2-5, with D possibly being TRBD1 (6 bases). The DNA end favors TRBJ2-7, so the J call may be wrong. The CDR3 extends over 13 amino acids. Germline V gives CDR1 LNHDA, CDR2 SQIVND (reference sequence). CDR3 DNA: TGTGCCAGTAGCCCTAAGACAGGCTACGAGCAGTACTTC. This gives the protein CASSPKTGYEQYF.

This clone was detected only once. The chain employs TRBV6-5 and TRBJ2-1; 11 positions match TRBD2. From germline, CDR1 is MNHEY and CDR2 SVGAGI. The length of the CDR3 is 14 residues. Unmatched junction bases numbered 6, after V lost 8 bases and J lost 6 bases. This chain's CDR3 is CASASSGRVNEQFF. CDR3 DNA: TGTGCCAGCGCGAGTAGCGGGAGGGTCAATGAGCAGTTCTTC.

This clone was seen more than once but under ten times. The J gene is TRBJ2-3, the V gene TRBV14; no clear D gene. CDR3 length: 13 amino acids. Germline lookup yields CDR1 SGHDN and CDR2 FVKESK. Trimming removed 0 bases at V and 4 bases at J, with 5 bases between. The chain's CDR3 is CASSQEIADTQYF. CDR3 DNA sequence: TGTGCCAGCAGCCAAGAAATAGCAGATACGCAGTATTTT.

This rearrangement joins TRBV5-4 to TRBJ2-1; 10 positions match TRBD1. J was trimmed by 7 bases and V by 7 bases; bases with no gene match: 8. Germline V gene sequence: CDR1 SGHNT, CDR2 YYREEE (reference sequence). This CDR3 has 14 amino acids. This CDR3 is CASLVGDRGNEQFF. CDR3 DNA: TGTGCCAGCCTCGTCGGGGACAGGGGAAATGAGCAGTTCTTC.

The gene calls are TRBV25-1 and TRBJ2-1; 7 nucleotides align to TRBD2. The CDR3 has 15 amino acids. Trimming removed 4 bases from V and 6 bases from J; junction bases left unmatched: 9. Germline V gene lookup returns CDR1 MGHDK and CDR2 SYGVNS. The CDR3 sequence: CASSGFPAGSNEQFF. The DNA of the CDR3 is TGTGCCAGCAGTGGCTTTCCAGCGGGGTCCAATGAGCAGTTCTTC.

Regarding this clone: A junction boundary mismatches the germline segment, possibly from a read error. The chain recombines TRBV15 with TRBJ2-3; D is unresolved. Germline CDR1 is LNHNV and CDR2 is YYDKDF (reference sequence). The CDR3 sequence is 14 residues long. The CDR3 protein is CATSRPSSRDTQYF. Written as DNA, the CDR3 is TGTGCCACCAGCAGACCGAGTAGCAGAGATACGCAGTATTTT.

The rearrangement joins TRBV9 to TRBJ1-3; no clear D gene. CDR3 length: 13 residues. Deletions cut 7 bases from V and 0 bases from J, with 8 bases between. CDR1 and CDR2 from the germline V gene are SGDLS and YYNGEE. The CDR3: CASPIGSGNTIYF. The CDR3 region has the DNA TGTGCCAGCCCTATCGGCTCTGGAAACACCATATATTTT.

This rearrangement joins TRBV5-6 to TRBJ2-3, with 8 bases that match TRBD2. Germline loops: CDR1 SGHDT, CDR2 YYEEEE. V was clipped by 2 bases and J by 1 base; unmatched bases: 15. CDR3 size: 19 residues. CDR3 sequence: CASSFVSGGGLYRTDTQYF. The CDR3 bases are TGTGCCAGCAGCTTTGTTTCGGGGGGGGGCCTATACCGCACAGATACGCAGTATTTT.

J is TRBJ1-2 and V is TRBV7-9; D gene uncertain. Deletions cut 3 bases from V and 3 bases from J, with 11 bases between. Germline loops: CDR1 SEHNR, CDR2 FQNEAQ (reference sequence). The length of the CDR3 is 14 residues. Written as DNA, the CDR3 is TGTGCCAGCAGCTTCGGGAACGAGTACTATGGCTACACCTTC. This translates into CASSFGNEYYGYTF.

The chain links TRBV30 to TRBJ2-3; 8 bases fit TRBD1. The CDR3 extends over 16 amino acids. J was trimmed by 5 bases and V by 0 bases; bases with no gene match: 10. From germline, CDR1 is GTSNPN and CDR2 SVGIG (reference sequence). The CDR3 sequence is CAWSVLGQGREDTQYF. The DNA for the CDR3 is TGTGCCTGGAGTGTACTAGGACAGGGTAGGGAAGATACGCAGTATTTT.

The chain has TRBV7-8 and TRBJ1-5; TRBD1 is a possible D gene (6 bases). CDR3 size: 16 residues. The V and J ends lost 3 bases and 7 bases respectively, with 19 bases between them. Germline V CDR1 and CDR2: SGHVS, FQNEAQ. The CDR3 reads CASSFRPGQGEQPQHF. As DNA, the CDR3 is TGTGCCAGCAGCTTCCGCCCGGGACAAGGGGAACAGCCCCAGCATTTT.

The chain joins TRBV19 to TRBJ1-1; D is perhaps TRBD1 (6 bases). CDR3 size: 13 residues. Germline V gene sequence: CDR1 LNHDA, CDR2 SQIVND (reference sequence). Trimming removed 2 bases from V and 5 bases from J, with 9 bases in between. Here the CDR3 reads CASSIQGWTEAFF. Written as DNA, the CDR3 is TGTGCCAGTAGTATACAGGGGTGGACTGAAGCTTTCTTT.

This clone was observed a single time. The chain is built from TRBV5-1 and TRBJ1-6; TRBD1 matches 10 bases. V shed 4 bases, J shed 5 bases, and the junction held 3 bases outside the gene matches. The CDR3 sequence is 15 residues long. Per germline, CDR1 SGHRS and CDR2 YFSETQ. The CDR3 spells CASSETGGDNSPLHF. The CDR3 nucleotides are TGCGCCAGCAGCGAGACAGGGGGCGATAATTCACCCCTCCACTTT.

V and J are TRBV5-4 and TRBJ1-1; no reliable D call. The germline V gene encodes CDR1 SGHNT and CDR2 YYREEE (reference sequence). The length of the CDR3 is 12 residues. The V gene lost 3 bases and the J gene lost 5 bases, with 8 bases spanning the gap. CDR3 amino acids: CASSSGLTEAFF. The CDR3 bases are TGTGCCAGCAGCTCCGGACTAACTGAAGCTTTCTTT.

There are a few counts of this clone. The J gene is TRBJ2-7, the V gene TRBV27; D gene unclear. Trimming pared 2 bases from V and 4 bases from J, leaving 9 bases between. This CDR3 contains 13 residues. In germline, CDR1 is MNHEY, CDR2 SMNVEV (reference sequence). This chain's CDR3 is CASSLNPTYEQYF. In DNA form, the CDR3 reads TGTGCCAGCAGTTTAAACCCCACTTACGAGCAGTACTTC.

The rearrangement links TRBV30 to TRBJ2-7; D unresolved. With 2 bases removed from V and 3 bases from J, the gap between germline ends came to 8 bases. This CDR3 contains 12 residues. The V gene's germline CDR1 is GTSNPN and CDR2 SVGIG (reference sequence). The CDR3 reads CAWSQAVYEQYF. The DNA for the CDR3 is TGTGCCTGGAGTCAGGCAGTCTACGAGCAGTACTTC. Drawing the rest from reference TRBV30 and TRBJ2-7, the complete variable domain is SQTIHQWPATLVQPVGSPLSLECTVEGTSNPNLYWYRQAAGRGLQLLFYSVGIGQISSEVPQNLSASRPQDRQFILSSKKLLLSDSGFYLCAWSQAVYEQYFGPGTRLTVT.

The genes are TRBV6-1 and TRBJ2-5; TRBD1 is a possible D gene (5 bases). Germline CDR1 is MNHNS and CDR2 is SASEGT. The CDR3 is made up of 14 amino acids. V was cut by 4 bases and J by 2 bases, with 11 bases left in between. This chain's CDR3 is CASSAYRLQETQYF. CDR3 bases: TGTGCCAGCAGTGCCTACAGGCTACAAGAGACCCAGTACTTC.

This chain joins TRBV28 and TRBJ2-2; TRBD2 matches at 10 bases. After removal of 4 bases from V and 10 bases from J, the junction contained 12 bases not matched to a gene. The length of the CDR3 is 16 residues. The germline gives CDR1 MDHEN, CDR2 SYDVKM. CDR3 in amino acids: CASSSEGLAGVVELFF. The CDR3 coding sequence is TGTGCCAGCAGTTCTGAGGGGCTAGCGGGAGTCGTGGAGCTGTTTTTT.

On this clone itself: Other nucleotide sequences from this sample produce the same CDR3. The chain recombines TRBV19 with TRBJ2-7, with 8 bases identical to TRBD1. The V gene end was trimmed by 3 bases and the J gene end by 1 base; junction bases not matched to a gene: 2. Germline V CDR1 and CDR2: LNHDA, SQIVND (reference sequence). CDR3 size: 14 residues. In DNA, the CDR3 is TGTGCCAGTAGTATCGGGACAGGATCCTACGAGCAGTACTTC. Translating it yields CASSIGTGSYEQYF. The full variable domain, with the rest looked up from reference TRBV19 and TRBJ2-7, is DGGITQSPKYLFRKEGQNVTLSCEQNLNHDAMYWYRQDPGQGLRLIYYSQIVNDFQKGDIAEGYSVSREKKESFPLTVTSAQKNPTAFYLCASSIGTGSYEQYFGPGTRLTVT.

The chain is built from TRBV7-9 and TRBJ2-5, with a possible D match to TRBD2 (5 bases). The CDR3 totals 14 residues. Germline loops: CDR1 SEHNR, CDR2 FQNEAQ (reference sequence). The V and J ends lost 5 bases and 5 bases respectively, with 15 bases between them. The CDR3 region is CASSPGVIGETQYF. As DNA, the CDR3 is TGTGCCAGCAGCCCCGGGGTTATCGGGGAGACCCAGTACTTC.

The chain joins TRBV5-1 to TRBJ1-1; TRBD1 might be the D (6 bases). Germline V gives CDR1 SGHRS, CDR2 YFSETQ. The CDR3 covers 15 residues. V lost 3 bases and J lost 3, with 15 bases in between. The CDR3: CASSSHRVNDTEAFF. The CDR3 DNA is TGCGCCAGCAGCTCCCACAGGGTTAACGACACTGAAGCTTTCTTT. Full variable domain (missing parts from reference TRBV5-1 and TRBJ1-1): KAGVTQTPRYLIKTRGQQVTLSCSPISGHRSVSWYQQTPGQGLQFLFEYFSETQRNKGNFPGRFSGRQFSNSRSEMNVSTLELGDSALYLCASSSHRVNDTEAFFGQGTRLTVV.

The chain combines TRBV13 with TRBJ2-7, with 7 positions matching TRBD2. The junction had 15 bases not matched to a gene; V was cut back by 4 bases and J by 0 bases. Per germline, CDR1 PRHDT and CDR2 FYEKMQ (reference sequence). The CDR3 length is 18 residues. CDR3 sequence (DNA): TGTGCCAGCAGCTCCATCTCCCCTGGCGGGAGCTCCTCCTACGAGCAGTACTTC. It encodes CASSSISPGGSSSYEQYF.

This rearrangement joins TRBV5-5 to TRBJ1-4; D not certain. The V gene lost 4 bases and the J gene lost 7 bases, with 20 bases spanning the gap. The CDR3 contains 16 residues. Germline values: CDR1 SGHKS, CDR2 YYEKEE (reference sequence). The CDR3 spells CASSDGPSRSGEKLFF. CDR3 sequence (DNA): TGTGCCAGCAGCGATGGCCCTTCACGTTCAGGTGAAAAACTGTTTTTT.

The chain is built from TRBV27 and TRBJ1-4; 8 bases line up with TRBD1. Germline lookup yields CDR1 MNHEY and CDR2 SMNVEV (reference sequence). The CDR3 runs to 14 residues. With 6 bases clipped from V and 10 bases from J, the junction kept 10 bases outside the gene matches. The CDR3: CASRIQGARGKLFF. The CDR3 bases are TGTGCCAGCAGGATTCAGGGGGCTCGCGGAAAACTGTTTTTT.

The genes are TRBV19 and TRBJ1-2; 8 nucleotides match TRBD1. Germline trimming cut 1 base from V and 5 bases from J; bases unmatched to any gene: 6. The germline gives CDR1 LNHDA, CDR2 SQIVND (reference sequence). The CDR3 length is 15 residues. In nucleotides, the CDR3 is TGTGCCAGTAGTATAGGGAGGACAGGGAGTTATGGCTACACCTTC. The encoded protein is CASSIGRTGSYGYTF. The whole variable domain, filled in from reference TRBV19 and TRBJ1-2, reads DGGITQSPKYLFRKEGQNVTLSCEQNLNHDAMYWYRQDPGQGLRLIYYSQIVNDFQKGDIAEGYSVSREKKESFPLTVTSAQKNPTAFYLCASSIGRTGSYGYTFGSGTRLTVV.